The 10 T cell receptor beta chains reported below all come from one sample, sequenced in a study of cytomegalovirus exposure and HLA in healthy donors. The PCR employed 60 Vbeta primers together with 13 Jbeta primers. Produced via immunoSEQ multiplex PCR; TCRdb's table is partial and in-frame only. The repertoire consists of approximately 160,000 clones, with 70% occurring once and the leading ten covering about 4.5%. The sequencing input was PBMCs. The source is a man aged 18-30 years in good health and CMV-seropositive.

This sequence joins TRBV7-2 and TRBJ1-1; no reliable D call. The CDR3 extends over 14 amino acids. Germline values: CDR1 SGHTA, CDR2 FQGNSA. Trimming pared 2 bases from V and 1 base from J, leaving 8 bases between. CDR3 amino acids: CASSLRTENTEAFF. Here the CDR3 DNA reads TGTGCCAGCAGCTTAAGAACAGAGAACACTGAAGCTTTCTTT.

The chain combines TRBV11-3 with TRBJ2-3; 7 nucleotides align to TRBD2. The V gene end was trimmed by 10 bases and the J gene end by 4 bases; junction bases not matched to a gene: 11. The V gene's germline CDR1 is SGHNT and CDR2 YENEEA. The CDR3 covers 14 residues. In DNA form, the CDR3 reads TGTGCCACGAGCGCGGGACTAACCCCAGATACGCAGTATTTT. This gives the protein CATSAGLTPDTQYF. The variable domain in full, completed from reference TRBV11-3 and TRBJ2-3, reads EAGVVQSPRYKIIEKKQPVAFWCNPISGHNTLYWYLQNLGQGPELLIRYENEEAVDDSQLPKDRFSAERLKGVDSTLKIQPAELGDSAVYLCATSAGLTPDTQYFGPGTRLTVL.

The rearrangement joins TRBV4-1 to TRBJ1-1; D is uncertain. Trimming took 4 bases from V and 1 from J, leaving 13 bases between them. The germline V gene encodes CDR1 MGHRA and CDR2 YSYEKL. This CDR3 has 15 amino acids. In DNA, the CDR3 is TGCGCCAGCAGCCTTCGGCGGGCAGCGAACACTGAAGCTTTCTTT. Protein sequence: CASSLRRAANTEAFF.

A few counts support this clone. V and J are TRBV19 and TRBJ1-1; 12 nucleotides line up with TRBD1. Germline V lookup: CDR1 LNHDA, CDR2 SQIVND (reference sequence). The V gene end was trimmed by 1 base and the J gene end by 5 bases; junction bases not matched to a gene: 5. The CDR3 covers 16 residues. The CDR3: CASSIGGTGGWTEAFF. As DNA, the CDR3 is TGTGCCAGTAGTATAGGGGGGACAGGGGGCTGGACTGAAGCTTTCTTT.

V gene TRBV9 combines with J gene TRBJ1-1, with 7 positions matching TRBD1. The CDR3 has 15 amino acids. In germline, CDR1 is SGDLS, CDR2 YYNGEE. J lost 1 base, V lost 0 bases, and 3 bases had no gene match. The CDR3 protein is CASSVGGQRNTEAFF. The CDR3, as DNA: TGTGCCAGCAGCGTAGGGGGACAGAGGAACACTGAAGCTTTCTTT.

This chain uses TRBV15 with TRBJ1-2, with TRBD1 identical over 8 bases. The CDR3 runs to 15 residues. V trimming: 5 bases; J trimming: 5 bases; junction bases outside the gene matches: 10. The V gene's germline CDR1 is LNHNV and CDR2 YYDKDF (reference sequence). Here the CDR3 reads CATSRKTGDRYGYTF. The CDR3 DNA reads as TGTGCCACCAGCCGTAAGACAGGGGACAGGTATGGCTACACCTTC.

The chain is built from TRBV5-4 and TRBJ2-5; 14 nucleotides line up with TRBD2. Germline V CDR1 and CDR2: SGHNT, YYREEE (reference sequence). After removal of 4 bases from V and 2 bases from J, the junction contained 7 bases not matched to a gene. CDR3 length: 17 residues. CDR3 bases: TGTGCCAGCAGCCGGCGACTAGCGGGGGGGTTACAAGAGACCCAGTACTTC. Its translation is CASSRRLAGGLQETQYF.

The CDR3 sequence is CASSIGTAQNTEAFF. The DNA of the CDR3 is TGCGCCAGCAGCATAGGGACAGCCCAGAACACTGAAGCTTTCTTT. This sequence joins TRBV5-1 and TRBJ1-1; 7 nucleotides align to TRBD1. The junction had 7 bases not matched to a gene; V was cut back by 4 bases and J by 1 base. The CDR3 extends over 15 amino acids. Per germline, CDR1 SGHRS and CDR2 YFSETQ.

This clone was seen once. The CDR3 is CAISEQGSNQPQHF. CDR3 nucleotides: TGTGCCATCAGTGAGCAGGGTAGCAATCAGCCCCAGCATTTT. The chain recombines TRBV10-3 with TRBJ1-5; perhaps TRBD1 as D (5 bases). There are 14 residues in the CDR3. CDR1 is ENHRY, CDR2 SYGVKD, per germline. The V gene lost 2 bases and the J gene lost 0 bases, with 5 bases spanning the gap.

This clone was picked up one time. The chain carries TRBV28 and TRBJ2-7; 7 bases match TRBD1. This CDR3 contains 14 residues. With V trimmed by 6 bases and J by 2 bases, 7 bases remained unmatched. Germline lookup yields CDR1 MDHEN and CDR2 SYDVKM. CDR3 DNA sequence: TGTGCCAGCAGCATCCGAGGACAGGCCTACGAGCAGTACGTC. Translation: CASSIRGQAYEQYV.